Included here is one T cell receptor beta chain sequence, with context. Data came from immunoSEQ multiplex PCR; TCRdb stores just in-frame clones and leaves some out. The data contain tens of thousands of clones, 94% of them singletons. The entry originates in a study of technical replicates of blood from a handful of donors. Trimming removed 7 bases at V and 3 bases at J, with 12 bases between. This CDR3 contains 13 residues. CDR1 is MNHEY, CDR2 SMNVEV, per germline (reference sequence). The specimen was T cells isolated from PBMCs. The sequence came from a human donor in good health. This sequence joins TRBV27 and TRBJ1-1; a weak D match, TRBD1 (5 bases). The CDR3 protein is CASMIDSDTEAFF. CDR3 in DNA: TGTGCCAGCATGATAGACAGTGACACTGAAGCTTTCTTT.